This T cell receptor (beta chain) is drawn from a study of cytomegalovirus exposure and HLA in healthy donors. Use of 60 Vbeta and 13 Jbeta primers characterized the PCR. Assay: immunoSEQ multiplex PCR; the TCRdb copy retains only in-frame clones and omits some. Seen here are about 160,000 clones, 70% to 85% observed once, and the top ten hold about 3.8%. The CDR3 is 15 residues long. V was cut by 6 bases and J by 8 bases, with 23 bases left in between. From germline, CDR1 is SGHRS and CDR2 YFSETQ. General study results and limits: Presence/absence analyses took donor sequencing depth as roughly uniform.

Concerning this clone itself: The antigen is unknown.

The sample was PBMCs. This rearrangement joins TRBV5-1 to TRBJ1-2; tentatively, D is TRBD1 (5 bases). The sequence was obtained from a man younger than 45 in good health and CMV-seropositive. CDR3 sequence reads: CASKTSVGGGNGYTF. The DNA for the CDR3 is TGCGCCAGCAAAACTTCGGTGGGGGGTGGGAACGGCTACACCTTC.